The source of this T cell receptor (beta chain) is a study of identifying expanded T cells in peripheral blood. Measured with immunoSEQ multiplex PCR; TCRdb has only the in-frame clones, and not every one. The table has about 58,000 clones, roughly 87% seen once. Collection occurred without any documented infections or immune events in donors. As to this clone: The antigen is undetermined.

Germline-derived CDR1 and CDR2 are MDHEN and SYDVKM. The CDR3 has 13 residues. Trimming took 7 bases from V and 2 from J, leaving 11 bases between them. Study findings and constraints: Technical replicates showed approximately 1.2 changed clones; roughly two weeks about 16; four weeks 19. Clone count variance between roughly 2-week samples rose with total template count.

The sequence derives from a person aged 18-70 years in good health. The specimen sequenced was blood. The rearrangement links TRBV28 to TRBJ1-2, with a tentative D call TRBD1 (5 bases). CDR3 region: CASTRGGNYGYTF. CDR3 DNA sequence: TGTGCCAGCACTCGCGGGGGGAACTATGGCTACACCTTC.